A single sample gave rise to the 7 T cell receptor beta chains below, sequenced in a study of cytomegalovirus exposure and HLA in healthy donors. The PCR employed 60 Vbeta primers together with 13 Jbeta primers. Data came from immunoSEQ multiplex PCR; TCRdb stores just in-frame clones and leaves some out. Here the sample spans about 190,000 clones, roughly 74% being singletons. The sample was PBMCs. These TCRs come from a woman aged 30 to 39 in good health and CMV-seropositive.

Written as DNA, the CDR3 is TGTGCCAGCAGCTTAGCGGCAGCTCGTGTGTTGGGGAGTTGGTACGAGCAGTACTTC. Its protein product is CASSLAAARVLGSWYEQYF. The chain combines TRBV7-8 with TRBJ2-7; D may be TRBD2 (5 bases). The V and J ends lost 0 bases and 4 bases respectively, with 25 bases between them. Germline CDR1 reads SGHVS; CDR2 reads FQNEAQ. The CDR3 spans 19 residues. Looking up the rest from reference TRBV7-8 and TRBJ2-7 gives the full variable domain: GAGVSQSPRYKVAKRGQDVALRCDPISGHVSLFWYQQALGQGPEFLTYFQNEAQLDKSGLPSDRFFAERPEGSVSTLKIQRTQQEDSAVYLCASSLAAARVLGSWYEQYFGPGTRLTVT.

This rearrangement joins TRBV2 to TRBJ2-7; D not certain. CDR3 length equals 14 residues. V was shortened by 7 bases and J by 5 bases, with 18 bases between the two germline ends. Looked up from germline, CDR1 is SNHLY and CDR2 is FYNNEI. The DNA of the CDR3 is TGTGCCAGCACCGCACGGGTATCGCTCAACGAGCAGTACTTC. It yields the protein CASTARVSLNEQYF.

This chain connects TRBV6-1 to TRBJ1-2; D remains unclear. V lost 0 bases and J 6 bases, leaving 11 bases between the germline ends. CDR1 and CDR2 (germline): MNHNS, SASEGT. The CDR3 runs to 14 residues. The CDR3 spells CASSEARGRDGYTF. The CDR3 nucleotides read TGTGCCAGCAGTGAAGCGCGGGGAAGAGATGGCTACACCTTC.

The CDR3 coding sequence is TGTGCCAGTAGTGGACAAGGTATGAACACTGAAGCTTTCTTT. Translating it yields CASSGQGMNTEAFF. The rearrangement links TRBV19 to TRBJ1-1, with D perhaps TRBD1 (5 bases). Germline-derived CDR1 and CDR2 are LNHDA and SQIVND (reference sequence). The CDR3 is 14 residues long. V lost 5 bases and J 0 bases, leaving 10 bases between the germline ends.

The chain links TRBV4-2 to TRBJ2-5, with 9 bases identical to TRBD2. This CDR3 is built from 18 residues. The J segment lost 5 bases and the V segment lost 0 bases, leaving 13 bases of the junction unmatched. In germline, CDR1 is LGHNA, CDR2 YNFKEQ. The CDR3 is CASSQDESRGRAWETQYF. The CDR3 nucleotides read TGTGCCAGCAGCCAAGATGAGAGTCGCGGGAGGGCCTGGGAGACCCAGTACTTC.

J is TRBJ2-7 and V is TRBV7-3; 8 bases fit TRBD2. V trimming: 5 bases; J trimming: 1 base; junction bases outside the gene matches: 7. Germline V CDR1 and CDR2: SGHTA, FQGTGA. The CDR3 sequence is 15 residues long. The CDR3 coding sequence is TGTGCCAGCAGCCCCGGCGGGGGGATGTCCTACGAGCAGTACTTC. Translating it yields CASSPGGGMSYEQYF.

The table lists this clone with a few counts. The chain is built from TRBV13 and TRBJ2-5; 7 bases fit TRBD1. V shed 6 bases, J shed 3 bases, and the junction held 7 bases outside the gene matches. The germline V gene has CDR1 PRHDT and CDR2 FYEKMQ (reference sequence). The CDR3 has 14 amino acids. The CDR3 DNA follows: TGTGCCAGCAGTTCCCGGACAGGAGAAGAGACCCAGTACTTC. Its protein is CASSSRTGEETQYF.